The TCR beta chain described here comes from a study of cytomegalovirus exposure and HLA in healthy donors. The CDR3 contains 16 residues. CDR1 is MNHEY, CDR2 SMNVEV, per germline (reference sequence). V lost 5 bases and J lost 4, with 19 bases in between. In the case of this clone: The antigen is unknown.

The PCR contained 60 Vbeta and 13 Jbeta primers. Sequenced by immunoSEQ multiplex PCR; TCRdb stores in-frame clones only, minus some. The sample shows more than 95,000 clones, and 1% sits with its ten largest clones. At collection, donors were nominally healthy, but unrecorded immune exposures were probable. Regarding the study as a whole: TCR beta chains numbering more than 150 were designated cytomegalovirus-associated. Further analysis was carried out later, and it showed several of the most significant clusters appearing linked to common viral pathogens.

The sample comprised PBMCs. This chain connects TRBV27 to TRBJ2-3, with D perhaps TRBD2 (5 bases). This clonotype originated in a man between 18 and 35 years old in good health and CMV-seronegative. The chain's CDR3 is CASSPGATRSADTQYF. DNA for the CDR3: TGTGCCAGCAGTCCAGGAGCGACTCGTAGCGCAGATACGCAGTATTTT.